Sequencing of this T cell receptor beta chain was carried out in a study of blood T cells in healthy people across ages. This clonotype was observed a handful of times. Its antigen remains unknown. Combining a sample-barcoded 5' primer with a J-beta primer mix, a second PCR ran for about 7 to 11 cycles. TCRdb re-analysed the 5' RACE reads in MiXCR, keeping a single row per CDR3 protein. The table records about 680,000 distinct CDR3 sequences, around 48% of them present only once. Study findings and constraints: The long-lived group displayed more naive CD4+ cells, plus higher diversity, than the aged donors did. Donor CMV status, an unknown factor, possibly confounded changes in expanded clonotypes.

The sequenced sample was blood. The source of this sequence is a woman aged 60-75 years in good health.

The CDR3 nucleotides read TGTGCCAGCAGCTTTGACACGGTCAAAAACATTCAGTACTTC. As protein: CASSFDTVKNIQYF. The chain has TRBV7-9 and TRBJ2-4; D gene ambiguous. The CDR3 has 14 amino acids. Germline V gives CDR1 SEHNR, CDR2 FQNEAQ (reference sequence). Trimming removed 3 bases from V and 3 bases from J, with 9 bases in between.